This record concerns one TCR beta chain sequence. TCRdb independently ran MiXCR on the 5' RACE reads; one entry per CDR3 protein. The table shows approximately 210,000 distinct CDR3 sequences, with around 17% occurring only once. This sample is drawn from a study of T-cell memory formation after mild COVID-19. V shed 0 bases and J shed 6 bases, with 18 bases lying between them. The CDR3 contains 17 residues. Germline CDR1 is MNHEY and CDR2 is SVGEGT. The sequenced sample consisted of PBMCs or a T cell subset sorted from them (not recorded which). The source is an adult woman who had mild COVID-19 (a few samples of this study predate the infection). Cell type and time point are not known. The chain combines TRBV6-2 or TRBV6-3 with TRBJ1-5; TRBD1 is a possible D gene (5 bases). Here the CDR3 DNA reads TGTGCCAGCAGTTACTCGAGGGGCACCGGGACGGGTCAGCCCCAGCATTTT. Amino acid sequence: CASSYSRGTGTGQPQHF.